The table lists the clone carrying this T cell receptor (beta chain) with a few counts. The entry originates in a study of T cell responses to AZD1222 COVID-19 vaccine. The V gene lost 4 bases and the J gene lost 4 bases, with 7 bases spanning the gap. Germline V gene lookup returns CDR1 KGHSH and CDR2 LQKENI. This CDR3 has 12 residues. Generated by immunoSEQ multiplex PCR, the TCRdb table keeps only in-frame clones and is missing some. In the table there are approximately 150,000 clones, roughly 93% of which are singletons. The chain carries TRBV18 and TRBJ2-5; the D is unclear. The specimen comprised peripheral blood, sampled after recovery from COVID-19. This receptor was taken from an adult who had recovered from COVID-19. This CDR3 is CASSLPTETQYF. The CDR3 bases are TGTGCCAGCTCACTCCCCACAGAGACCCAGTACTTC.